The rows below give T cell receptor beta chains drawn from one sample of a study of T-cell memory formation after mild COVID-19. Using its own MiXCR run on the 5' RACE reads, TCRdb lists one record per CDR3 protein. The repertoire has tens of thousands of distinct CDR3 sequences, roughly an eighth of them found once; the top ten carry over 20%. Sequenced: PBMCs or a T cell subset sorted from them (not recorded which). These receptors were collected from a man between 18 and 29 years old who had mild COVID-19 (a few samples of this study predate the infection). Cell type and time point are not known. Each CDR3 is given without its conserved first and last residue. Each record gives: clone size, J gene, CDR3 length, V gene, D gene, CDR3 protein. A D gene is named only where the DNA matches it firmly. Size tells how often a clone was seen (once, few, many) or the class of an expanded clone, and some rows leave it out.

clone_size: many
j_call: TRBJ2-2
cdr3_length: 14
v_call: TRBV5-5
d_call: TRBD2
cdr3_aa: ASSWGLAVNTGELF

clone_size: few
j_call: TRBJ1-6
cdr3_length: 11
v_call: TRBV20-1
d_call: .
cdr3_aa: SANPGSNSPLH

clone_size: .
j_call: TRBJ1-5
cdr3_length: 13
v_call: TRBV3-1
d_call: .
cdr3_aa: ASSQDLPGNQPQH

clone_size: many
j_call: TRBJ2-1
cdr3_length: 11
v_call: TRBV7-2
d_call: TRBD1
cdr3_aa: ASSPGTGGKQF

clone_size: .
j_call: TRBJ1-5
cdr3_length: 10
v_call: TRBV27
d_call: TRBD1
cdr3_aa: ASSQQGAAQH

clone_size: .
j_call: TRBJ2-1
cdr3_length: 13
v_call: TRBV7-3
d_call: TRBD2
cdr3_aa: ASSFSGGMYNEQF

clone_size: many
j_call: TRBJ2-3
cdr3_length: 13
v_call: TRBV7-3
d_call: TRBD2
cdr3_aa: ASRRTSGGTDTQY

clone_size: .
j_call: TRBJ2-5
cdr3_length: 11
v_call: TRBV28
d_call: .
cdr3_aa: ASSDREQETQY

clone_size: few
j_call: TRBJ2-3
cdr3_length: 15
v_call: TRBV11-2
d_call: TRBD2
cdr3_aa: ASSLGTSGGHRDTQY

clone_size: .
j_call: TRBJ1-2
cdr3_length: 15
v_call: TRBV7-9
d_call: TRBD1
cdr3_aa: ASSLYRDSLEGYGYT

clone_size: .
j_call: TRBJ1-1
cdr3_length: 11
v_call: TRBV11-2
d_call: .
cdr3_aa: ASRLAGNTEAF

clone_size: few
j_call: TRBJ1-1
cdr3_length: 10
v_call: TRBV28
d_call: .
cdr3_aa: ASSPGITEAF

clone_size: .
j_call: TRBJ1-2
cdr3_length: 13
v_call: TRBV3-1
d_call: .
cdr3_aa: ASSHIDTLYYGYT

clone_size: .
j_call: TRBJ2-1
cdr3_length: 12
v_call: TRBV7-2
d_call: TRBD2
cdr3_aa: ASSLVASGDEQF

clone_size: .
j_call: TRBJ1-6
cdr3_length: 15
v_call: TRBV6-5
d_call: .
cdr3_aa: ASSYAGHYYAGSPLH

clone_size: .
j_call: TRBJ1-5
cdr3_length: 12
v_call: TRBV2
d_call: .
cdr3_aa: ASSEDRTGQPQH

clone_size: few
j_call: TRBJ2-3
cdr3_length: 11
v_call: TRBV12-5
d_call: .
cdr3_aa: ASGLPGTDTQY

clone_size: few
j_call: TRBJ2-1
cdr3_length: 10
v_call: TRBV12-3/TRBV12-4
d_call: .
cdr3_aa: ASSFWGDEQF

clone_size: many
j_call: TRBJ2-1
cdr3_length: 12
v_call: TRBV27
d_call: .
cdr3_aa: ASSEDSSYNEQF

clone_size: medium-sized
j_call: TRBJ2-7
cdr3_length: 14
v_call: TRBV4-3
d_call: .
cdr3_aa: ASSRGHGDRSYEQY

clone_size: .
j_call: TRBJ2-1
cdr3_length: 12
v_call: TRBV5-1
d_call: .
cdr3_aa: ASSEGARYNEQF

clone_size: many
j_call: TRBJ2-7
cdr3_length: 13
v_call: TRBV5-1
d_call: .
cdr3_aa: ASSSNGQSSYEQY

clone_size: few
j_call: TRBJ2-7
cdr3_length: 16
v_call: TRBV6-5
d_call: TRBD1
cdr3_aa: ASSYTQLGQWPSEEQY

clone_size: many
j_call: TRBJ2-7
cdr3_length: 12
v_call: TRBV19
d_call: .
cdr3_aa: ATATGALSYEQY

clone_size: .
j_call: TRBJ1-4
cdr3_length: 12
v_call: TRBV5-1
d_call: TRBD1
cdr3_aa: ASSYGTGVEKLF

clone_size: few
j_call: TRBJ2-1
cdr3_length: 15
v_call: TRBV6-2/TRBV6-3
d_call: .
cdr3_aa: ASSYSIGAASYNEQF

clone_size: .
j_call: TRBJ2-5
cdr3_length: 11
v_call: TRBV7-3
d_call: .
cdr3_aa: ASSPSAQETQY

clone_size: many
j_call: TRBJ2-7
cdr3_length: 11
v_call: TRBV16
d_call: .
cdr3_aa: ASSHRGSYEQY

clone_size: many
j_call: TRBJ2-4
cdr3_length: 12
v_call: TRBV12-3/TRBV12-4
d_call: .
cdr3_aa: ASSLDVTGNIQY

clone_size: medium-sized
j_call: TRBJ2-5
cdr3_length: 14
v_call: TRBV7-9
d_call: TRBD1
cdr3_aa: ASSLLRDLGGETQY

clone_size: many
j_call: TRBJ1-5
cdr3_length: 11
v_call: TRBV20-1
d_call: TRBD1
cdr3_aa: SAKDREYPPQH

clone_size: .
j_call: TRBJ1-1
cdr3_length: 11
v_call: TRBV20-1
d_call: .
cdr3_aa: SIEVWKRGEAF

clone_size: many
j_call: TRBJ2-5
cdr3_length: 11
v_call: TRBV12-3/TRBV12-4
d_call: .
cdr3_aa: ASSFRAEETQY

clone_size: few
j_call: TRBJ2-3
cdr3_length: 12
v_call: TRBV7-3
d_call: .
cdr3_aa: ASSFGKIADTQY

clone_size: few
j_call: TRBJ2-3
cdr3_length: 14
v_call: TRBV10-1
d_call: TRBD2
cdr3_aa: ASSSGRAGVTDTQY

clone_size: .
j_call: TRBJ2-3
cdr3_length: 12
v_call: TRBV20-1
d_call: TRBD2
cdr3_aa: SASGRGVTDTQY

clone_size: many
j_call: TRBJ2-7
cdr3_length: 10
v_call: TRBV7-6
d_call: .
cdr3_aa: ASSLRHTEQY

clone_size: many
j_call: TRBJ2-5
cdr3_length: 11
v_call: TRBV7-9
d_call: .
cdr3_aa: ASSLRPRETQY

clone_size: few
j_call: TRBJ2-5
cdr3_length: 11
v_call: TRBV20-1
d_call: .
cdr3_aa: SAPGASIETQY

clone_size: few
j_call: TRBJ2-2
cdr3_length: 14
v_call: TRBV6-2/TRBV6-3
d_call: TRBD1
cdr3_aa: ASGDRENSGTGELF

clone_size: many
j_call: TRBJ1-5
cdr3_length: 13
v_call: TRBV27
d_call: .
cdr3_aa: ASSPLQGIGQPQH

clone_size: few
j_call: TRBJ2-3
cdr3_length: 16
v_call: TRBV5-5
d_call: TRBD1
cdr3_aa: ASSRNPGQASIPDTQY